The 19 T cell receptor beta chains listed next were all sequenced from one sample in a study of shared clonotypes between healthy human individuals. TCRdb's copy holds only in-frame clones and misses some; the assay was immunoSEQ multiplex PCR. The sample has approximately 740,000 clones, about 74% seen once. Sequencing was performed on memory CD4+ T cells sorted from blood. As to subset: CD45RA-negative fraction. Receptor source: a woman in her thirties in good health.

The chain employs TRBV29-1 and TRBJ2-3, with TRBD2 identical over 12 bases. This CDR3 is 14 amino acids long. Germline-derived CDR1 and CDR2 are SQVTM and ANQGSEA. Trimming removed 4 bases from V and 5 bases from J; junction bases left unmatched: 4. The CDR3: CSVGLAGERDTQYF. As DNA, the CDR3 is TGCAGCGTTGGACTAGCGGGAGAGCGAGATACGCAGTATTTT.

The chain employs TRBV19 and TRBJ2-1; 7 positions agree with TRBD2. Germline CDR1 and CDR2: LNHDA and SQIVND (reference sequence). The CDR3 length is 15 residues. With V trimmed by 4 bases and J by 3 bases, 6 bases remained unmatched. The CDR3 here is CASSTGTTVYNEQFF. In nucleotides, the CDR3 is TGTGCCAGTAGTACAGGGACTACCGTCTACAATGAGCAGTTCTTC. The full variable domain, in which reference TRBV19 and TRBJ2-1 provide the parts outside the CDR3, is DGGITQSPKYLFRKEGQNVTLSCEQNLNHDAMYWYRQDPGQGLRLIYYSQIVNDFQKGDIAEGYSVSREKKESFPLTVTSAQKNPTAFYLCASSTGTTVYNEQFFGPGTRLTVL.

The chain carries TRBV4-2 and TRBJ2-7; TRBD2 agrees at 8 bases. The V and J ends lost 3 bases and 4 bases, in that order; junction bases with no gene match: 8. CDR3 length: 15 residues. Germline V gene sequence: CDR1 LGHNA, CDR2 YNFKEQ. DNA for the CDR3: TGTGCCAGCAGCCAGTCGCCGACTAGCGAGTACGAGCAGTACTTC. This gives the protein CASSQSPTSEYEQYF.

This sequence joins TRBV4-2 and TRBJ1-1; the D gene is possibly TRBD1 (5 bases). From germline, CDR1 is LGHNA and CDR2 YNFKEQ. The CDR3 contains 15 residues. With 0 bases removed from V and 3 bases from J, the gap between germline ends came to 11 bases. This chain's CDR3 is CASSQDLVGDTEAFF. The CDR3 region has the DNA TGTGCCAGCAGCCAAGATTTAGTGGGGGACACTGAAGCTTTCTTT.

CDR3 DNA sequence: TGTGCCAGCAGTGTTTCGGATAGCACAGATACGCAGTATTTT. It yields the protein CASSVSDSTDTQYF. The V call is TRBV25-1, the J call TRBJ2-3; D gene unclear. Germline lookup yields CDR1 MGHDK and CDR2 SYGVNS. V was shortened by 4 bases and J by 0 bases, with 8 bases between the two germline ends. CDR3 length: 14 residues.

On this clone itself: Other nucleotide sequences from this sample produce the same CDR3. CDR3 protein: CAISERDTQYF. CDR3 in DNA: TGTGCCATCAGTGAAAGAGATACGCAGTATTTT. V usage is TRBV10-3 and J usage is TRBJ2-3; D ambiguous. The V gene lost 3 bases and the J gene lost 5 bases, with 3 bases spanning the gap. Germline CDR1 is ENHRY and CDR2 is SYGVKD. This CDR3 contains 11 residues.

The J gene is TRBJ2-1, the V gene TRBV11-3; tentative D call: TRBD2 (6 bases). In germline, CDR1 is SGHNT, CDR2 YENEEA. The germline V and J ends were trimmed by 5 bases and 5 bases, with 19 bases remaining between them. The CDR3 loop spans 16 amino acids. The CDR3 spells CASSPGSGDFNNEQFF. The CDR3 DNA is TGTGCCAGCAGCCCTGGGAGTGGGGACTTCAACAATGAGCAGTTCTTC.

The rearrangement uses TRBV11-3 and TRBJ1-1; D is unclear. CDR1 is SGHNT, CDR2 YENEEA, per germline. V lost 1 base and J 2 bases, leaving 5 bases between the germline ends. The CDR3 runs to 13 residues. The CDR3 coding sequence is TGTGCCAGCAGCTTAGGGGTAAACACTGAAGCTTTCTTT. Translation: CASSLGVNTEAFF.

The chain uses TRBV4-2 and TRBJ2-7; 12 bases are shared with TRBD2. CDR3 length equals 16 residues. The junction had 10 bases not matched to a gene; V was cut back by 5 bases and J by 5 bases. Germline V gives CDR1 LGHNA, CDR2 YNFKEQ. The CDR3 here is CASSLSPTSGSNEQYF. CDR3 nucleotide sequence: TGTGCCAGCAGCTTATCCCCGACTAGCGGGAGTAACGAGCAGTACTTC.

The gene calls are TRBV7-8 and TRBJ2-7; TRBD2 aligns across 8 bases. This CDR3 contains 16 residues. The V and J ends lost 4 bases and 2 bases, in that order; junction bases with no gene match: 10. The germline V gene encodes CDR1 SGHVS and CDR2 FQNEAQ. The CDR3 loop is CASSSPLGLGTYEQYF. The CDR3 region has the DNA TGTGCCAGCAGCTCGCCCTTGGGACTAGGGACCTACGAGCAGTACTTC.

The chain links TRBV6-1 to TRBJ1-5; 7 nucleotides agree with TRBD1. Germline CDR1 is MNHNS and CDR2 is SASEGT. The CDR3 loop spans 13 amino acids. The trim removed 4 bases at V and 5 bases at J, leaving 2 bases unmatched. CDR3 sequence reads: CASSGQGDQPQHF. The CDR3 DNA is TGTGCCAGCAGTGGACAGGGTGATCAGCCCCAGCATTTT.

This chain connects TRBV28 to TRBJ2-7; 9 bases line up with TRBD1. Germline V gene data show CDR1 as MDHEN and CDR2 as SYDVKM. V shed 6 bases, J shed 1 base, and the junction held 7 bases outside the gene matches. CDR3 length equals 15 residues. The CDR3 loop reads CASRSAGTGSYEQYF. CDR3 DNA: TGTGCCAGCAGGTCAGCCGGGACAGGGTCCTACGAGCAGTACTTC.

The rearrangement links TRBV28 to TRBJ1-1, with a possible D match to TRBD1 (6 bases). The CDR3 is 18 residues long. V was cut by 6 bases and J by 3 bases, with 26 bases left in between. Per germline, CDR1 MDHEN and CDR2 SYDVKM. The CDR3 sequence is CASRTNLGNRESYTEAFF. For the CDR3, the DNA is TGTGCCAGCAGGACAAATTTGGGGAACAGGGAGTCTTACACTGAAGCTTTCTTT.

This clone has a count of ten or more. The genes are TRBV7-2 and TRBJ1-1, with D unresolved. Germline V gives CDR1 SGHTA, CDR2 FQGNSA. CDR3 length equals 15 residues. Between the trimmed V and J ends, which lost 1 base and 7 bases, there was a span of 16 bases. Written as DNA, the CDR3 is TGTGCCAGCAGCTTAGTTATAACAGACGGCGGTGAAGCTTTCTTT. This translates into CASSLVITDGGEAFF.

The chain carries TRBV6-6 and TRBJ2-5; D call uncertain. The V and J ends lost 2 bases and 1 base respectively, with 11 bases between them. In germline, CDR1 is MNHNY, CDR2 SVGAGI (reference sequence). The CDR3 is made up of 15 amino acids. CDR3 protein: CASSYGDPGQETQYF. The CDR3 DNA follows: TGTGCCAGCAGTTACGGGGATCCCGGCCAAGAGACCCAGTACTTC.

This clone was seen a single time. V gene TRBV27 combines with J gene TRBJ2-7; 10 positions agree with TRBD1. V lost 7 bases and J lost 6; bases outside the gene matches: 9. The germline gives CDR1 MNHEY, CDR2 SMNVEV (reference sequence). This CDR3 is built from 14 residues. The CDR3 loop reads CASKKRQGALEQYF. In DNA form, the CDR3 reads TGTGCCAGCAAGAAAAGACAGGGGGCCCTCGAGCAGTACTTC.

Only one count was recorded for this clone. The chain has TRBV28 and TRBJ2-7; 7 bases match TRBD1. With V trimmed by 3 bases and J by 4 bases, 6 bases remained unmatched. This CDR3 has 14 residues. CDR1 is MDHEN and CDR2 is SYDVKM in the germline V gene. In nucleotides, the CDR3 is TGTGCCAGCAGTTTTGAGGGGGCCTATTACGAGCAGTACTTC. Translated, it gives CASSFEGAYYEQYF.

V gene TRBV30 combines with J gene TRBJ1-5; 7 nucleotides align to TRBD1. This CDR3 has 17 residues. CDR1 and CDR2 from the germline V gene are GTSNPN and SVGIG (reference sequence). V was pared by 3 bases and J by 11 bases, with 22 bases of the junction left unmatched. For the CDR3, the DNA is TGTGCCTGGAGACCCACCGGGACAGCCTTACCTCTTCCAGCCCAGCATTTT. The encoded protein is CAWRPTGTALPLPAQHF.

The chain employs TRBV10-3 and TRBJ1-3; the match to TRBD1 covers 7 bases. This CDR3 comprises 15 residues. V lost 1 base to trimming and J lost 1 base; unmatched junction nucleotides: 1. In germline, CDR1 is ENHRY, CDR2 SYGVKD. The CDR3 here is CAISEWGQSGNTIYF. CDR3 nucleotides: TGTGCCATCAGTGAGTGGGGACAGTCTGGAAACACCATATATTTT.